This T cell receptor beta chain was recovered during a study of identical twins. Study-wide points: It was possible that invariant MAIT and iNKT cells partly confounded the zero-insertion analyses. Monozygotic twin pairs showed more out-of-frame TCR alpha sharing than models estimated.

A remark on this clonotype: Antigen unknown.

TCRdb re-called the 5' RACE reads through MiXCR, storing one row per CDR3 protein. The sample contains a few hundred thousand distinct CDR3 sequences, 9.6% of which appear only once. Germline CDR1 and CDR2: MGHRA and YSYEKL. With 0 bases removed from V and 6 bases from J, the gap between germline ends came to 10 bases. CDR3 length: 14 amino acids. In addition, the sample was reused for a study of yellow fever vaccine responses in identical twins.

The TCR was taken from a woman aged 18-29 years in good health. J is TRBJ2-3 and V is TRBV4-1, with no clear D. Sequencing input: PBMCs. CDR3 nucleotide sequence: TGCGCCAGCAGCCAAGAAGGACCAAGGGATACGCAGTATTTT. It translates to CASSQEGPRDTQYF.